These T cell receptor beta chains were read from a single sample in a study of T cell changes during pregnancy in multiple sclerosis. TCRdb's copy holds only in-frame clones and misses some; the assay was immunoSEQ multiplex PCR. There are tens of thousands of clones in the sample; roughly nine tenths occur only once, and 5.4% lies in the top ten. The sample in question was peripheral blood, obtained in the third trimester of pregnancy. Receptor source: a female donor in good health, enrolled as a control in a pregnancy study. The CDR3 runs from the conserved cysteine through the conserved F or W. Fields, in order: D gene, clone size, J gene, V gene, CDR3 DNA, CDR3 protein. The D gene is left open where the match is weak. Size tells how often a clone was seen (once, few, many) or the class of an expanded clone, and some rows leave it out.

NA,NA,TRBJ1-3,TRBV27,TGTGCCAGCAGTTTCGCAGGTAACTCTGGAAACACCATATATTTT,CASSFAGNSGNTIYF
NA,NA,TRBJ1-2,TRBV28,TGTGCCAGCAGTCCAGGACCTTCGGGATCGTACACCTTC,CASSPGPSGSYTF
NA,NA,TRBJ2-1,TRBV5-4,TGTGCCAGCAGCTTGGAGGTCAGCGGAAGCTCCTACAATGAGCAGTTCTTC,CASSLEVSGSSYNEQFF
TRBD1,NA,TRBJ1-1,TRBV28,TGTGCCAGCAGTTTAAACCAACTCGGACAGGACCCTGAAGCTTTCTTT,CASSLNQLGQDPEAFF
TRBD1,NA,TRBJ2-5,TRBV5-1,TGCGCCAGCAACGGATTAGGGGGCCCCCAAGAGACCCAGTACTTC,CASNGLGGPQETQYF
NA,NA,TRBJ2-2,TRBV7-3,TGTGCCAGCTTGTCCAACTCCGGGGAGCTGTTTTTT,CASLSNSGELFF
TRBD1,NA,TRBJ1-2,TRBV10-3,TGTGCCAGTCAGACAGGGGGCGCGAATGGCTACACCTTC,CASQTGGANGYTF
NA,NA,TRBJ1-1,TRBV6-6,TGTGCCAGCAGTCCTCTCCGTTCGGTAAACACTGAAGCTTTCTTT,CASSPLRSVNTEAFF
NA,NA,TRBJ2-1,TRBV5-5,TGTGCCAGCAGCTTAGACTTGAGCTCCTACAATGAGCAGTTCTTC,CASSLDLSSYNEQFF
TRBD1,once,TRBJ1-5,TRBV29-1,TGCAGCGTTCCCCTGACAGGGGGAATGGATAGCAATCAGCCCCAGCATTTT,CSVPLTGGMDSNQPQHF
NA,NA,TRBJ1-6,TRBV29-1,TGCAGCGTCAGCACAGGAAGCGATAATTCACCCCTCCACTTT,CSVSTGSDNSPLHF
NA,NA,TRBJ2-3,TRBV7-8,TGTGCCAGCAGCTTAGCGGGGGGACCGGAAGGCGATACGCAGTATTTT,CASSLAGGPEGDTQYF
TRBD1,NA,TRBJ2-7,TRBV15,TGTGCCACCAGCGCACCTCTGACAGGGGGTTCCCCCTACGAGCAGTACTTC,CATSAPLTGGSPYEQYF
NA,NA,TRBJ2-2,TRBV11-2,TGTGCCAGCAGCTTACTGCGAAACACCGGGGAGCTGTTTTTT,CASSLLRNTGELFF
TRBD2,once,TRBJ2-1,TRBV11-3,TGTGCCAGCAGCTTATTAAGCGGGAGGCACAATGAGCAGTTCTTC,CASSLLSGRHNEQFF
TRBD1,once,TRBJ2-7,TRBV29-1,TGCAGCGCTGGACCGGGACAGGGGGCTCACGAGCAGTACTTC,CSAGPGQGAHEQYF
TRBD2,NA,TRBJ2-1,TRBV11-2,TGTGCCAGCAGCTTATCGGGGGGGCTATACAATGAGCAGTTCTTC,CASSLSGGLYNEQFF
TRBD1,NA,TRBJ1-2,TRBV4-1,TGCGCCAGCAGCCAAGCCCAGGGACAGCGCTATGGCTACACCTTC,CASSQAQGQRYGYTF
NA,NA,TRBJ1-2,TRBV27,TGTGCCAGCAGTTTATCCGGGACTCGTGGCTACACCTTC,CASSLSGTRGYTF
NA,NA,TRBJ2-3,TRBV7-3,TGTGCCAGCAGTCCTAAGTTGGGCACAGATACGCAGTATTTT,CASSPKLGTDTQYF
TRBD2,NA,TRBJ2-7,TRBV5-4,TGTGCCAGCAGCTTGCTGGCGGGAGGTGTACACGAGCAGTACTTC,CASSLLAGGVHEQYF
TRBD1,NA,TRBJ2-6,TRBV5-5,TGTGCCAGCAGCTTCACCTCGACAGGGTTGCTTAAATCTGGGGCCAACGTCCTGACTTTC,CASSFTSTGLLKSGANVLTF
NA,once,TRBJ1-4,TRBV7-8,TGTGCCAGCAGCGGTAACAGCCCAACTAATGAAAAACTGTTTTTT,CASSGNSPTNEKLFF
TRBD2,once,TRBJ2-3,TRBV5-4,TGTGCCAGCAGCTTCGAGGGACTAGCGGGGGGTTACTCCACAGATACGCAGTATTTT,CASSFEGLAGGYSTDTQYF
TRBD2,NA,TRBJ2-3,TRBV6-5,TGTGCCAGCAGTTCCCGACTAGCGGGGGACAGGGATACGCAGTATTTT,CASSSRLAGDRDTQYF
NA,NA,TRBJ1-1,TRBV7-3,TGTGCCAGCAGCTTAACAGGGGACACTGAAGCTTTCTTT,CASSLTGDTEAFF
TRBD1,NA,TRBJ1-5,TRBV6-5,TGTGCCAGCAGTTACTCTTGGACAGGTCAACAGCCCCAGCATTTT,CASSYSWTGQQPQHF
NA,NA,TRBJ2-5,TRBV5-6,TGTGCCAGCATGCTGCAGGGGATCGGGGAGACCCAGTACTTC,CASMLQGIGETQYF
NA,NA,TRBJ2-1,TRBV14,TGTGCCAGCAGCCAACCTAGCTACAATGAGCAGTTCTTC,CASSQPSYNEQFF
TRBD1,NA,TRBJ1-2,TRBV7-3,TGTGCCAGTCAAACCTCCGGGACAGGGGTTTGGGGCTACACCTTC,CASQTSGTGVWGYTF
TRBD1,NA,TRBJ2-7,TRBV14,TGTGCCAGCAGCCAAGTTGGGACAGCTACCTACGAGCAGTACTTC,CASSQVGTATYEQYF
NA,NA,TRBJ1-2,TRBV9,TGTGCCAGCAGCGTACCCTCTTCGGGAAATAACTCCTATGGCTACACCTTC,CASSVPSSGNNSYGYTF
NA,NA,TRBJ2-5,TRBV7-9,TGTGCCAGCAGCTTAGGGGGGGTTCGGCAAGAGACCCAGTACTTC,CASSLGGVRQETQYF
TRBD1,NA,TRBJ1-2,TRBV6-5,TGTGCCAGCAGTTACTGGGACAGGGATGGCTACACCTTC,CASSYWDRDGYTF
TRBD2,NA,TRBJ2-3,TRBV2,TGTGCCAGCAGTGGCCTAGCGGGGGCAGATACGCAGTATTTT,CASSGLAGADTQYF
NA,NA,TRBJ2-7,TRBV5-1,TGCGCCAGCAGCCTCGGGGACTCCTCGCCCCACGAGCAGTACTTC,CASSLGDSSPHEQYF
TRBD2,NA,TRBJ2-1,TRBV7-6,TGTGCCAGCAACCAAGCGGGGGGACCGGGGGGGCCAATGAATGAGCAGTTCTTC,CASNQAGGPGGPMNEQFF
TRBD1,NA,TRBJ1-5,TRBV19,TGTGCCAGTAGTGCCGGGACAGGGGAGGACAATCAGCCCCAGCATTTT,CASSAGTGEDNQPQHF
TRBD2,NA,TRBJ2-1,TRBV6-1,TGTGCCGCATGCCCGGGACTAGTGGCAGTTGGTGAGCAGTTCTTC,CAACPGLVAVGEQFF
NA,NA,TRBJ2-3,TRBV5-1,TGCGCCAGCAGCTCGTCGTCTAGCGCAGATACGCAGTATTTT,CASSSSSSADTQYF
TRBD2,NA,TRBJ2-7,TRBV6-4,TGTGCCAGCAGTGCTACTAGCGGGAGCTCCTACGAGCAGTACTTC,CASSATSGSSYEQYF
NA,NA,TRBJ1-2,TRBV27,TGTGCCAGCAAGGTGGGAGGGGAAGGCTACACCTTC,CASKVGGEGYTF
TRBD1,NA,TRBJ2-2,TRBV27,TGTGCCAGCAACCCCGGACAGGGGAGGGGGGGGGAGCTGTTTTTT,CASNPGQGRGGELFF
NA,NA,TRBJ1-2,TRBV23-1,TGCGCCAGCAGTCAATATCTTGAAAACTGTGGCTACACCTTC,CASSQYLENCGYTF
NA,NA,TRBJ2-7,TRBV18,TGTGCCAGCTCACCACTGGCAGGGACCTACGAGCAGTACTTC,CASSPLAGTYEQYF
TRBD1,few,TRBJ1-2,TRBV6-5,TGTGCCAGCGGTTCCGGGACAGGGTCATACTTC,CASGSGTGSYF
TRBD1,NA,TRBJ2-5,TRBV28,TGTGCCAGCAGGCTCCCGGGACAGGGGACAGAGACCCAGTACTTC,CASRLPGQGTETQYF
TRBD2,NA,TRBJ2-1,TRBV7-9,TGTGCCAGCAGCTTAGACAGTCTAGCGGGGGGGCAGTTCTTC,CASSLDSLAGGQFF
TRBD1,NA,TRBJ1-2,TRBV9,TGTGCCAGCAGCGCGTTGACAGGGGCCTATGGCTACACCTTC,CASSALTGAYGYTF
TRBD1,NA,TRBJ2-7,TRBV28,TGTGCCAGCAGTCTCTGGGGACAGGGGGCTGTCGAGCAGTACTTC,CASSLWGQGAVEQYF
NA,NA,TRBJ1-2,TRBV21-1,TGTGCCACCCCTGGGCAATCGGGGGGCTACACCTTC,CATPGQSGGYTF
NA,NA,TRBJ2-7,TRBV4-3,TGCGCCAGCAGCCAAGACGGGAGGCAGTACTTC,CASSQDGRQYF
NA,NA,TRBJ2-1,TRBV6-6,TGTGCCAGCAGTTACGGAGAATACAATGAGCAGTTCTTC,CASSYGEYNEQFF
TRBD1,NA,TRBJ1-3,TRBV9,TGTGCCAGCAGCGTAGTAGACAGGGCCTCTGGAAACACCATATATTTT,CASSVVDRASGNTIYF
TRBD2,NA,TRBJ2-3,TRBV9,TGTGCCAGCAGCGTATATAGCGGGGGGACAGATACGCAGTATTTT,CASSVYSGGTDTQYF
TRBD1,once,TRBJ2-3,TRBV5-1,TGCGCCAGCAGAGGGCAGGGGGCGGTTACGCAGTATTTT,CASRGQGAVTQYF
TRBD2,once,TRBJ2-7,TRBV6-5,TGTGCCAGCAGTTACGGGGGGGACGGGATCTACGAGCAGTACTTC,CASSYGGDGIYEQYF
NA,once,TRBJ2-2,TRBV11-3,TGTGCCAGCAGCTTTAAGGAACAGGGTCTTAATACACGGGAGCTGTTTTTT,CASSFKEQGLNTRELFF
TRBD1,NA,TRBJ2-2,TRBV9,TGTGCCAGCAGCGTAGCCACAGGGGTCAACACCGGGGAGCTGTTTTTT,CASSVATGVNTGELFF